Described below is a single T cell receptor beta chain sequence and its context. Only one count was recorded for this clone. The antigen it binds to is not known. No quality values exist for individual bases; no much larger clone is one base distant. The V end loses 4 bases and the J end loses 3 bases, and a stretch of 9 bases separates them. The germline V gene supplies CDR1 MGHRA and CDR2 YSYEKL. The cysteine opens and the phenylalanine closes a CDR3 of 13 amino acids. The DNA shown is the 39-base CDR3, in frame from base 1. The data were obtained in a study of CD8+ T cells in alopecia areata (dated 2018 in TCRdb). At the level of the whole study: The treated patients took part in an open-label pilot trial in which moderate-to-severe alopecia areata was treated with oral tofacitinib at 5 to 10 mg twice daily. In humans, TCRbeta sequencing was performed on scalp tissue and on sorted CD4+ and CD8+ peripheral blood T cells from healthy controls and from patients with patchy or totalis/universalis alopecia areata. TCRbeta CDR3 regions were amplified by immunoSEQ multiplex PCR using 35 Vbeta forward and 13 Jbeta reverse primers. For the treated patients, the SALT score, which quantifies what percentage of scalp surface area is affected, served as the measure of disease severity. Scalp clonality was compared across normal scalp (n=4), patchy alopecia areata scalp (n=8), and alopecia totalis/universalis scalp (n=8). RNA was obtained with the PAXgene miRNA kit for fixed scalp, the miRNeasy kit for PBMCs, and the RNeasy kit for mouse skin. Biopsies were taken from tofacitinib-treated patients at baseline and at 4 and 24 weeks of treatment, and a later scalp biopsy was taken in several of the tofacitinib-treated patients. Patients stayed on tofacitinib for 6 to 18 months and then had 6 months of follow-up off drug so that delayed response and recurrence could be assessed. In both human patients and the C3H/HeJ mouse model, the study applied high-throughput TCRbeta sequencing to look at T cell clonal expansion in alopecia areata.

Library preparation used the immunoSEQ multiplex PCR assay. To provide template for TCR sequencing, every sample had RNA extracted and reverse transcribed into cDNA. SuperScript III was used to make first-strand cDNA, primed with a 2:1 mix of oligo-dT and random hexamers. Amplification bias was assessed with a synthetic immune receptor repertoire, and residual bias was removed computationally. Processing in the source paper ran as follows. Raw reads were preprocessed to remove errors, and CDR3 was defined by IMGT conventions from the conserved cysteine to phenylalanine. Clonality was calculated as 1 minus Shannon entropy normalized by log2 of the number of productive unique TCRs. Whether scalp clones were CD4 or CD8 was inferred by matching scalp TCRbeta sequences against CD4 and CD8 repertoires sorted from blood. The immuneACCESS repertoire file appears here via TCRdb, limited to in-frame rearrangements. These files lack a portion of the clones; in checked studies, under half of the deficit traces to unresolved V genes, and the cause of the others is not known. The DNA was the basis for D and trimming; V, J and clone size are from that table. Present in this sample are approximately 180,000 clones, about 55% of which were seen just once. Of the sample, more than 10% is held by the ten largest clones.

Overall study outcomes, separate from this receptor: Unlike mouse skin, which is dominated by gammadelta T cells, normal human skin has resident alphabeta T cells that are also sequenced, and this complicates analysis of the scalp TCR repertoire. Tofacitinib significantly decreased scalp clonality and the number of expanded CD8+ clones among the top 100 scalp clones. TCR sequences shared between patients were less clear than in mice, possibly partly because of HLA diversity in the patient population. During tofacitinib treatment, many expanded lesional clones remained in scalp and blood, and this persistence may partly explain relapse after treatment is stopped. Because the treated cohort was small and had just a single nonresponder, larger studies are needed to establish links between baseline CD8+ expansion and response. Higher clonality and more expanded CD8+ clones were observed in lesional scalp than in normal scalp, particularly in alopecia totalis/universalis, a finding suggestive of antigenic drive.

Read against the paper, the sample's time point label means: less than 25 weeks on oral tofacitinib. In the paper's terms, the treatment or condition label means: oral pan-JAK inhibitor, 5-10 mg twice daily. From alopecia areata patients, peripheral blood was collected along with lesional scalp punch biopsies. After PBMCs were isolated by density centrifugation and stained for CD3, CD4 and CD8, a FACSAria was used to sort CD4+ and CD8+ T cells. The clonotype was recovered from a human donor with alopecia areata. In this chain, TRBV4-1 is recombined with TRBJ1-1; there is no confident call for the D gene. Sequenced material: CD8+ T cells sorted from blood, taken at week 24, from a patient treated with tofacitinib. The CDR3 is CASSPPGHTEAFF. The sequence in DNA is TGCGCCAGCAGCCCGCCGGGCCACACTGAAGCTTTCTTT.